The clone carrying this T cell receptor beta chain has only a few counts. Its antigen is currently unknown. There were only healthy Caucasians among the donors. The data derive from a study of identical twins. Findings and caveats of the study: For monozygotic twins, models underestimated out-of-frame TCR alpha sharing. Zero-insertion analyses were open to partial confounding by invariant MAIT and iNKT cells. Weaker excess sharing between twins was seen in beta out-of-frame sequences.

Germline V CDR1 and CDR2: LNHNV, YYDKDF (reference sequence). The CDR3 spans 17 residues. The trim removed 0 bases at V and 3 bases at J, leaving 9 bases unmatched. TCRdb analysed the 5' RACE reads with MiXCR anew, one entry per CDR3 protein. The table has 450,000 or so distinct CDR3 sequences, roughly an eighth seen once. These sequences were also reported in another study, on yellow fever vaccine responses in identical twins.

The genes are TRBV15 and TRBJ2-3; 7 bases fit TRBD1. Material for sequencing was CD4+ T cells sorted from blood. This clonotype was obtained from a woman between 18 and 29 years old in good health. CDR3 sequence reads: CATSRDPTGAGTDTQYF. CDR3 nucleotide sequence: TGTGCCACCAGCAGAGATCCAACAGGGGCAGGGACAGATACGCAGTATTTT.